This T cell receptor (beta chain) was documented in a study of identical twins. Notes on the study in general: Among beta out-of-frame sequences, excess sharing between twins appeared weaker.

Of note for this clonotype: No antigen is known for it.

Germline CDR1 is MNHEY and CDR2 is SVGAGI. This CDR3 is built from 15 residues. V was shortened by 2 bases and J by 2 bases, with 11 bases between the two germline ends. TCRdb re-analysed the 5' RACE reads in MiXCR, keeping a single row per CDR3 protein. The sample includes fewer than 800,000 distinct CDR3 sequences, about 7% of them seen just once. The sample was also reused in another study, on yellow fever vaccine responses in identical twins.

The clonotype comes from a woman aged 18 to 35 in good health. The sample comprised PBMCs. The chain joins TRBV6-5 to TRBJ2-3, with D possibly being TRBD2 (5 bases). The CDR3 sequence: CASSYTAGTTDTQYF. The CDR3 nucleotides are TGTGCCAGCAGTTACACCGCGGGTACCACAGATACGCAGTATTTT.